The rows below give T cell receptor beta chains drawn from one sample of a study of T cell responses to AZD1222 COVID-19 vaccine. TCRdb's table, derived via immunoSEQ multiplex PCR, lists solely in-frame clones and lacks some. The sample has around 67,000 clones; less than 90% are singletons. The sample in question was peripheral blood, obtained on day 0 of AZD1222 vaccination. The source is an adult in good health. Each CDR3 is given with its conserved first and last residue. The D gene is left open where the match is weak. Clone size is given for some rows only: seen once, a few or many times, or a class if the clone is expanded.

size,V,D,J,length,DNA,CDR3
once,TRBV5-6,TRBD1,TRBJ1-6,14,TGTGCCAGCAGCTTGGGGACAGGGAGTTCACCCCTCCACTTT,CASSLGTGSSPLHF
NA,TRBV5-4,NA,TRBJ1-6,14,TGTGCCAGCAGCTTGGATTCCCTTAATTCACCCCTCCACTTT,CASSLDSLNSPLHF
NA,TRBV19,TRBD2,TRBJ2-4,17,TGTGCCAGTAGTATCCTCGGACTAGCGGGAGCCAAAAACATTCAGTACTTC,CASSILGLAGAKNIQYF
NA,TRBV28,NA,TRBJ2-7,18,TGTGCCAGCAGTTCCCCCGGATCCACCGGGACGAGCCCCTACGAGCAGTACTTC,CASSSPGSTGTSPYEQYF
NA,TRBV7-9,NA,TRBJ2-2,14,TGTGCCAGCAGCTTAGAACGGGCCGGCGGGGAGCTGTTTTTT,CASSLERAGGELFF
once,TRBV6-5,NA,TRBJ1-4,13,TGTGCCAGCAGTTACGAGGGCGGGAAAAAACTGTTTTTT,CASSYEGGKKLFF
NA,TRBV3-1/TRBV3-2,TRBD2,TRBJ2-7,16,TGTGCCAGCAGCCAAGAAGGGCTAGCGGGGCTGAACGAGCAGTACTTC,CASSQEGLAGLNEQYF
NA,TRBV19,NA,TRBJ1-1,14,TGTGCCAGTAGTATAGGCGGGGCGGGGTCTGAAGCTTTCTTT,CASSIGGAGSEAFF
NA,TRBV9,NA,TRBJ2-7,13,TGTGCCAGCAGCGCTAGGGACTCCTACGAGCAGTACTTC,CASSARDSYEQYF
NA,TRBV6-2/TRBV6-3,TRBD2,TRBJ2-1,16,TGTGCCAGCAGTTCCGTTAGCGGGGGGGCCTTGAATGAGCAGTTCTTC,CASSSVSGGALNEQFF
NA,TRBV21-1,NA,TRBJ1-1,15,TGTGCCAGCAGCAAAGTCGGAGGGGTGACCACTGAAGCTTTCTTT,CASSKVGGVTTEAFF
NA,TRBV7-8,TRBD1,TRBJ1-2,15,TGTGCCAGCAGCCAGGACAGGGGCTCAAACTATGGCTACACCTTC,CASSQDRGSNYGYTF
NA,TRBV10-2,NA,TRBJ1-1,14,TGCGCCAGCAGTGAGTACGCAGGTAACACTGAAGCTTTCTTT,CASSEYAGNTEAFF
NA,TRBV5-4,NA,TRBJ1-2,13,TGTGCCAGCAGCTTGGGCGGAGGATATGGCTACACCTTC,CASSLGGGYGYTF
NA,TRBV24-1,NA,TRBJ2-7,13,TGTGCCACCGGGTCCGGAGCGTCCTACGAGCAGTACTTC,CATGSGASYEQYF